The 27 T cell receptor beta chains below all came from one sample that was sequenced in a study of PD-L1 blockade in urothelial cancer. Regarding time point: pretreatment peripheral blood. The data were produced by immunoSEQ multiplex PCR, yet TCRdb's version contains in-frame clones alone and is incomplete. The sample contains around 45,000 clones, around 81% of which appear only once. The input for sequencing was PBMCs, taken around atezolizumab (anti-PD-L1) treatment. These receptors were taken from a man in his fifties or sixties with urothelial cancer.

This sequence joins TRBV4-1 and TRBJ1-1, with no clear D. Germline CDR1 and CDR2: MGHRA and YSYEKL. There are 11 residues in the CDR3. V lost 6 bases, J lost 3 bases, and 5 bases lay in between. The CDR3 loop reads CASRRDTEAFF. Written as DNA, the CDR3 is TGCGCCAGCAGGCGCGACACTGAAGCTTTCTTT.

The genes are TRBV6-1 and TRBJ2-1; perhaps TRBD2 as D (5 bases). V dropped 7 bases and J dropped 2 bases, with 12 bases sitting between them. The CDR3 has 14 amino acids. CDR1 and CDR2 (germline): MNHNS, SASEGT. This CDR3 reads CASTGIYTYNEQFF. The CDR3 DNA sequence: TGTGCCAGCACCGGGATATACACCTACAATGAGCAGTTCTTC.

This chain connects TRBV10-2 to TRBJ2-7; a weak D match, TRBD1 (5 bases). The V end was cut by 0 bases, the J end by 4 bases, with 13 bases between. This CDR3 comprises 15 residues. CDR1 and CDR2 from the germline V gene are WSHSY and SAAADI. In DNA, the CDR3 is TGCGCCAGCAGTGAGTCTTACAGGTTGGCATACGAGCAGTACTTC. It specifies CASSESYRLAYEQYF.

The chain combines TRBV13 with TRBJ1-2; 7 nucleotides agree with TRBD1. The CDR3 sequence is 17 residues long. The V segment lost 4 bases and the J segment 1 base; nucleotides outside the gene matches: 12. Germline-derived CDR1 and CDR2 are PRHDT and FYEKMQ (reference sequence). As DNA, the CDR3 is TGTGCCAGCAGCTCAGCCGGGACAGCAACATATAACTATGGCTACACCTTC. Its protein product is CASSSAGTATYNYGYTF. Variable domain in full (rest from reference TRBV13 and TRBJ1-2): AAGVIQSPRHLIKEKRETATLKCYPIPRHDTVYWYQQGPGQDPQFLISFYEKMQSDKGSIPDRFSAQQFSDYHSELNMSSLELGDSALYFCASSSAGTATYNYGYTFGSGTRLTVV.

This CDR3 reads CASTTDLNTEAFF. The DNA for the CDR3 is TGTGCCAGCACGACAGACCTGAACACTGAAGCTTTCTTT. The chain carries TRBV6-1 and TRBJ1-1, with TRBD1 as a possible D gene (5 bases). CDR1 MNHNS and CDR2 SASEGT come from the germline V gene. The CDR3 contains 13 residues. Trimming took off 7 bases at V and 0 bases at J, with 9 bases between the two ends.

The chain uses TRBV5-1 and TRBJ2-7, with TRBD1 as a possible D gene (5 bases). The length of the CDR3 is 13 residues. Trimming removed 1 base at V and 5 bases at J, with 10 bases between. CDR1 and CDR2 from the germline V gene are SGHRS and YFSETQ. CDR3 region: CASSLQTDNEQYF. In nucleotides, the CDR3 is TGCGCCAGCAGCTTGCAGACAGACAACGAGCAGTACTTC.

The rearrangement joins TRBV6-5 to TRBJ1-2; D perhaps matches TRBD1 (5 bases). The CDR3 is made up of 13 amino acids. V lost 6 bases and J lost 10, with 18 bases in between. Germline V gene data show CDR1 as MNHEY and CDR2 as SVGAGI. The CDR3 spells CASRNRGGIDYTF. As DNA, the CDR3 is TGTGCCAGCAGGAACCGGGGGGGTATTGACTACACCTTC.

The CDR3, as DNA: TGTGCCAGCAGCTTGGGACTGCGGGAGACCCAGTACTTC. Translating gives CASSLGLRETQYF. The chain combines TRBV11-2 with TRBJ2-5; TRBD2 is a possible D gene (6 bases). The CDR3 is 13 amino acids. Germline CDR1 and CDR2: SGHAT and FQNNGV. Trimming took 3 bases from V and 5 from J, leaving 10 bases between them. The complete variable domain, with remaining parts taken from reference TRBV11-2 and TRBJ2-5, reads EAGVAQSPRYKIIEKRQSVAFWCNPISGHATLYWYQQILGQGPKLLIQFQNNGVVDDSQLPKDRFSAERLKGVDSTLKIQPAKLEDSAVYLCASSLGLRETQYFGPGTRLLVL.

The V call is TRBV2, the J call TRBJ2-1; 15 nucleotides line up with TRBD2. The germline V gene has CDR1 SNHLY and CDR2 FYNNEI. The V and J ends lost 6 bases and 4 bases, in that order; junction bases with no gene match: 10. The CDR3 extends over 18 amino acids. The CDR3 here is CASRWTSGRDVGYNEQFF. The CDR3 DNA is TGTGCCAGCAGGTGGACTAGCGGGAGGGATGTGGGTTACAATGAGCAGTTCTTC.

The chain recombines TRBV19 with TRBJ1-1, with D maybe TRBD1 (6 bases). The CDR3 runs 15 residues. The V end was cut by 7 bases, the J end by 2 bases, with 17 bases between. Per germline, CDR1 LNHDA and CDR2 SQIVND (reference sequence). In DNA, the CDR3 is TGTGCCAGTATGGAGCAGGGGAGTGGAAACACTGAAGCTTTCTTT. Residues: CASMEQGSGNTEAFF.

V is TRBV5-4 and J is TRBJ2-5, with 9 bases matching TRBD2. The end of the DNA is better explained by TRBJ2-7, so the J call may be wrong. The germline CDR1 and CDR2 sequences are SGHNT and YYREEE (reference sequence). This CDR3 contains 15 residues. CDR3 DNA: TGTGCCAGCAGCCCGGGGGGGGTAGCGGGAGTCGAGCAGTACTTC. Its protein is CASSPGGVAGVEQYF.

The DNA of the CDR3 is TGTGCCAGCAGCGCCCGGACAGGGAGGGCCGGGGAGCTGTTTTTT. Translated, it gives CASSARTGRAGELFF. The V gene is TRBV7-6, the J gene TRBJ2-2; D might be TRBD1 (8 bases). CDR1 SGHVS and CDR2 FNYEAQ come from the germline V gene. This CDR3 comprises 15 residues. V lost 5 bases and J 6 bases, leaving 16 bases between the germline ends.

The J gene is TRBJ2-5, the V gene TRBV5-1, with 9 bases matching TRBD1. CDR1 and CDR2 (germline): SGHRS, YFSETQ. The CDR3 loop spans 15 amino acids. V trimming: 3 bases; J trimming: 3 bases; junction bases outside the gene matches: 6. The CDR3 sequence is CASSSGTGREETQYF. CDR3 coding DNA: TGCGCCAGCAGCTCCGGGACAGGGCGAGAAGAGACCCAGTACTTC.

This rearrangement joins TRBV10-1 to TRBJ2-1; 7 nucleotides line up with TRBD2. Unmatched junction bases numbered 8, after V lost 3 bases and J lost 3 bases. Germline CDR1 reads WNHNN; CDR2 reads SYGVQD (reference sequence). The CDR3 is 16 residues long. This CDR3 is CASSERGGRSYNEQFF. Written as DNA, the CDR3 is TGCGCCAGCAGTGAAAGGGGCGGGAGAAGCTACAATGAGCAGTTCTTC.

For the CDR3, the DNA is TGTGCCAGCAGTGAAAGGACAGGGACGATGGACTATGGCTACACCTTC. As protein: CASSERTGTMDYGYTF. V gene TRBV7-9 combines with J gene TRBJ1-2; the match to TRBD1 covers 8 bases. The CDR3 is 16 amino acids. V was pared by 6 bases and J by 3 bases, with 12 bases of the junction left unmatched. The germline CDR1 and CDR2 sequences are SEHNR and FQNEAQ (reference sequence).

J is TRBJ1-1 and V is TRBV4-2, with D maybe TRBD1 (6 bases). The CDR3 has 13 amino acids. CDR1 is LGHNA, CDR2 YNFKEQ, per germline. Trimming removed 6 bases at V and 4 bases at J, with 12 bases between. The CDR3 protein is CASRPTGSTEAFF. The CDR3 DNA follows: TGTGCCAGCAGACCAACAGGGTCCACTGAAGCTTTCTTT.

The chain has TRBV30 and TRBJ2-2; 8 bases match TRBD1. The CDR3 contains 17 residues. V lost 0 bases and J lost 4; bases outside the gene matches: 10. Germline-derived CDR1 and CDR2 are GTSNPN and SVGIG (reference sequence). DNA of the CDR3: TGTGCCTGGAGTGTACGGTGGCAGGGGGCGCCCACCGGGGAGCTGTTTTTT. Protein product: CAWSVRWQGAPTGELFF. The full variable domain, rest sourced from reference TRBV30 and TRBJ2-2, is SQTIHQWPATLVQPVGSPLSLECTVEGTSNPNLYWYRQAAGRGLQLLFYSVGIGQISSEVPQNLSASRPQDRQFILSSKKLLLSDSGFYLCAWSVRWQGAPTGELFFGEGSRLTVL.

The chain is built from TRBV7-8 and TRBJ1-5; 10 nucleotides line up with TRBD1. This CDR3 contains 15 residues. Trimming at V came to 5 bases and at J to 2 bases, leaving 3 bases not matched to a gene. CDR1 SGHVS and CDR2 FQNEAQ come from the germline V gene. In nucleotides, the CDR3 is TGTGCCAGCAGCCTGACAGGGGGCGGCAATCAGCCCCAGCATTTT. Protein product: CASSLTGGGNQPQHF.

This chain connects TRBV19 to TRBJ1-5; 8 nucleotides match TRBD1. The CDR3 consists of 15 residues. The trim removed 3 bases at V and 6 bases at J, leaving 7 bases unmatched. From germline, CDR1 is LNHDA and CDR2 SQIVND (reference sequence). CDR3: CASSIAGGFGQPQHF. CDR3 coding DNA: TGTGCCAGTAGTATTGCAGGGGGCTTCGGTCAGCCCCAGCATTTT.

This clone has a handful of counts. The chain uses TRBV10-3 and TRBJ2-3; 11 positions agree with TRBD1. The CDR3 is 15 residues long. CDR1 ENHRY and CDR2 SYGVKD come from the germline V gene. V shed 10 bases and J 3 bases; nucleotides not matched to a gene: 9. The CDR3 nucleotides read TGTGCCACCTGGACAGGGGGCGGGGTAACAGATACGCAGTATTTT. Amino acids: CATWTGGGVTDTQYF.

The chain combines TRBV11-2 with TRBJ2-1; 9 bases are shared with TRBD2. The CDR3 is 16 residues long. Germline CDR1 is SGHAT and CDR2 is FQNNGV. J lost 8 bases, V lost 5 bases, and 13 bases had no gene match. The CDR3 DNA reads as TGTGCCAGCAGCGGGCAGCGGGGGGCGAAGGAGCATGAGCAGTTCTTC. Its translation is CASSGQRGAKEHEQFF.

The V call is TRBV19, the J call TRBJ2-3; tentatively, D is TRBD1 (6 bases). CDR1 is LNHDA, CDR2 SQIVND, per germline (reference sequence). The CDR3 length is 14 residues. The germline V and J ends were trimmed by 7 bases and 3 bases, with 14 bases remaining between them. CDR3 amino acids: CASTRQGSTDTQYF. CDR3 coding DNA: TGTGCCAGTACTAGGCAGGGGTCTACAGATACGCAGTATTTT.

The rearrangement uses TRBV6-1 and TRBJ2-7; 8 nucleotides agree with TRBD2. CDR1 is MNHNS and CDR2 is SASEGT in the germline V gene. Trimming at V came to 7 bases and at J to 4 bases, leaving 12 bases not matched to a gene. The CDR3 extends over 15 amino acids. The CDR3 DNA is TGTGCCAGCACCCTAAGCGGGGGCTCCTGGTACGAGCAGTACTTC. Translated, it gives CASTLSGGSWYEQYF.

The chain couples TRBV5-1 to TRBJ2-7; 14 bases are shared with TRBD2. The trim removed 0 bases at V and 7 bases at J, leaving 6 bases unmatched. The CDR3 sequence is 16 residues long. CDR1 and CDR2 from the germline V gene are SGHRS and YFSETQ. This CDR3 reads CASSLGLGLAGDEQYF. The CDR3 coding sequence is TGCGCCAGCAGCTTGGGGCTGGGACTAGCGGGAGATGAGCAGTACTTC.

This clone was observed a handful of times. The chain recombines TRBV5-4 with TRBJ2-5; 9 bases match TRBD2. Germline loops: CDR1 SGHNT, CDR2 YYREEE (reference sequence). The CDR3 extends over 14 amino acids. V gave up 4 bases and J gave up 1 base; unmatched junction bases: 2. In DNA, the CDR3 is TGTGCCAGCAGCCCGGGACTAGCCCAAGAGACCCAGTACTTC. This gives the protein CASSPGLAQETQYF.

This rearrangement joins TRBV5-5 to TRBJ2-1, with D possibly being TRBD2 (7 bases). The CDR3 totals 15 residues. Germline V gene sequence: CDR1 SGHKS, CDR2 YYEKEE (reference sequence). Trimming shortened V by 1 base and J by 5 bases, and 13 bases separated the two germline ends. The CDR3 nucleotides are TGTGCCAGCAGCTTGTGGCGGGGGCAGGACAATGAGCAGTTCTTC. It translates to CASSLWRGQDNEQFF.

The CDR3 DNA sequence: TGCGCCAGCAGCCCCGGACTAGCGCGGGAGCAGTACTTC. This gives the protein CASSPGLAREQYF. The chain couples TRBV4-3 to TRBJ2-7; TRBD2 matches 9 bases. The V segment lost 4 bases and the J segment 7 bases; nucleotides outside the gene matches: 5. The CDR3 is 13 amino acids. Germline V gene data show CDR1 as LGHNA and CDR2 as YSLEER.